The 17 T cell receptor beta chains below all came from one sample that was sequenced in a study of blood T cell repertoires in COVID-19. Sequenced by immunoSEQ multiplex PCR; TCRdb stores in-frame clones only, minus some. Among approximately 170,000 clones listed, over 75% were seen once. Sequenced input: peripheral blood. The receptors were sampled from a man in his 70s who had recovered from COVID-19.

This chain joins TRBV6-2 or TRBV6-3 and TRBJ2-7; 7 nucleotides agree with TRBD2. The CDR3 has 14 amino acids. J lost 2 bases, V lost 6 bases, and 7 bases had no gene match. Germline CDR1 reads MNHEY; CDR2 reads SVGEGT. CDR3 nucleotides: TGTGCCAGCAGCGTAGGGACTATCACCTACGAGCAGTACTTC. Translation gives CASSVGTITYEQYF.

The V call is TRBV5-6, the J call TRBJ2-2; 9 positions match TRBD2. Germline V gene data show CDR1 as SGHDT and CDR2 as YYEEEE. Germline trimming cut 3 bases from V and 7 bases from J; bases unmatched to any gene: 10. The CDR3 totals 16 residues. CDR3 region: CASSSSAGGPGGELFF. The CDR3 DNA reads TGTGCCAGCAGCTCTTCTGCGGGAGGGCCTGGCGGGGAGCTGTTTTTT.

This chain uses TRBV7-6 with TRBJ2-7, with D maybe TRBD1 (6 bases). From germline, CDR1 is SGHVS and CDR2 FNYEAQ. Trimming cost V 0 bases and J 8 bases, with 14 bases left between them. This CDR3 region has 14 residues. The CDR3 coding sequence is TGTGCCAGCAGCTTAGCTTCAGGAACAGGGAAGCAGTACTTC. This translates into CASSLASGTGKQYF.

The count of this clone is one. The genes are TRBV6-5 and TRBJ1-1; 9 bases align to TRBD1. The V gene's germline CDR1 is MNHEY and CDR2 SVGAGI. This CDR3 is built from 13 residues. Trimming cost V 7 bases and J 7 bases; bases outside gene matches: 7. The CDR3 sequence: CASTSGDRVEAFF. For the CDR3, the DNA is TGTGCCAGCACCAGCGGGGACAGGGTTGAAGCTTTCTTT.

The chain combines TRBV19 with TRBJ2-2; 8 bases are a match to TRBD1. The CDR3 has 12 amino acids. J gave up 6 bases and V 6 bases, and 0 bases lay outside the gene matches. Germline assignment: CDR1 LNHDA and CDR2 SQIVND (reference sequence). The CDR3 nucleotides read TGTGCCAGTAGACAGGGGGCCGGGGAGCTGTTTTTT. This codes for CASRQGAGELFF.

This clone appeared a few times. Other DNA sequences in the sample encode the same CDR3. The chain combines TRBV5-6 with TRBJ2-3; TRBD2 might be the D (6 bases). Germline lookup yields CDR1 SGHDT and CDR2 YYEEEE. The CDR3 runs 13 residues. V was clipped by 2 bases and J by 3 bases, with 7 bases between them. This CDR3 reads CASSFSGTDTQYF. The CDR3 bases are TGTGCCAGCAGCTTTAGCGGAACAGATACGCAGTATTTT. The full variable domain, rest sourced from reference TRBV5-6 and TRBJ2-3, is DAGVTQSPTHLIKTRGQQVTLRCSPKSGHDTVSWYQQALGQGPQFIFQYYEEEERQRGNFPDRFSGHQFPNYSSELNVNALLLGDSALYLCASSFSGTDTQYFGPGTRLTVL.

The genes are TRBV19 and TRBJ2-3; 8 bases fit TRBD2. Trimming took 7 bases from V and 5 from J; bases not matched to a gene: 8. Germline lookup yields CDR1 LNHDA and CDR2 SQIVND (reference sequence). This CDR3 region has 14 residues. The CDR3 spells CASNQAGAGDTQYF. The CDR3 DNA is TGTGCCAGTAACCAAGCGGGAGCCGGAGATACGCAGTATTTT.

The chain is built from TRBV27 and TRBJ2-7; maybe TRBD2 (6 bases). The CDR3 consists of 14 residues. The germline CDR1 and CDR2 sequences are MNHEY and SMNVEV (reference sequence). The V and J ends lost 6 bases and 6 bases respectively, with 18 bases between them. As DNA, the CDR3 is TGTGCCAGCAGCGGGGGAGCCACGATTATCGAGCAGTACTTC. Its translation: CASSGGATIIEQYF.

The chain uses TRBV27 and TRBJ2-1; 7 bases are a match to TRBD2. The CDR3 is 13 amino acids. Germline CDR1 reads MNHEY; CDR2 reads SMNVEV (reference sequence). Losses at the gene ends were 1 base for V and 10 bases for J; bases not matched to a gene: 4. CDR3 in DNA: TGTGCCAGCAGTTTATGGACTAGACCCGAGCAGTTCTTC. This codes for CASSLWTRPEQFF.

The sample holds a few counts of this clone. This chain links TRBV11-2 with TRBJ2-2, with a tentative D call TRBD2 (6 bases). CDR1 is SGHAT and CDR2 is FQNNGV in the germline V gene. The CDR3 totals 16 residues. V shed 1 base and J shed 6 bases, with 15 bases lying between them. The CDR3 DNA reads as TGTGCCAGCAGCTTAGCCCCGGGACTGGGGGCCGGGGAGCTGTTTTTT. Encoded protein: CASSLAPGLGAGELFF.

The chain joins TRBV7-2 to TRBJ2-1, with D possibly matching TRBD1 (5 bases). The CDR3 contains 14 residues. The germline gives CDR1 SGHTA, CDR2 FQGNSA. V was shortened by 4 bases and J by 5 bases, with 12 bases between the two germline ends. The CDR3: CASSSRGADNEQFF. CDR3 bases: TGTGCCAGCAGCTCTAGGGGCGCGGACAATGAGCAGTTCTTC. The whole variable domain, remainder taken from reference TRBV7-2 and TRBJ2-1, is GAGVSQSPSNKVTEKGKDVELRCDPISGHTALYWYRQSLGQGLEFLIYFQGNSAPDKSGLPSDRFSAERTGGSVSTLTIQRTQQEDSAVYLCASSSRGADNEQFFGPGTRLTVL.

As concerns this clone: Different DNA sequences within this sample yield the same CDR3. This chain uses TRBV28 with TRBJ2-7, with D possibly TRBD1 on 5 matching bases. Germline CDR1 is MDHEN and CDR2 is SYDVKM. V lost 5 bases and J lost 0, with 8 bases in between. CDR3 size: 13 residues. The CDR3 DNA is TGTGCCAGCAGTCTAGACAGCTCCTACGAGCAGTACTTC. Translated, it gives CASSLDSSYEQYF. The complete variable domain, with remaining parts taken from reference TRBV28 and TRBJ2-7, reads DVKVTQSSRYLVKRTGEKVFLECVQDMDHENMFWYRQDPGLGLRLIYFSYDVKMKEKGDIPEGYSVSREKKERFSLILESASTNQTSMYLCASSLDSSYEQYFGPGTRLTVT.

This clone was observed once. This chain links TRBV7-8 with TRBJ2-1; D not resolved. Germline CDR1 is SGHVS and CDR2 is FQNEAQ. The CDR3 has 14 residues. The V gene lost 5 bases and the J gene lost 1 base, with 9 bases spanning the gap. DNA for the CDR3: TGTGCCAGCAGCCCCGGTAGTTCCTACAATGAGCAGTTCTTC. Its translation is CASSPGSSYNEQFF.

V usage is TRBV27 and J usage is TRBJ2-1, with 13 bases aligning to TRBD2. V shed 4 bases and J 3 bases; nucleotides not matched to a gene: 6. Germline-derived CDR1 and CDR2 are MNHEY and SMNVEV (reference sequence). CDR3 length: 17 amino acids. The CDR3 nucleotides are TGTGCCAGCAGTTCCCCCCGGACTAGCGGGAGCTACAATGAGCAGTTCTTC. It encodes CASSSPRTSGSYNEQFF.

The V and J genes are TRBV20-1 and TRBJ1-5; no reliable D call. Trimming left V 3 bases short and J 5 bases short, with 11 bases between. Germline CDR1 DFQATT, CDR2 SNEGSKA (reference sequence). The CDR3 loop spans 13 amino acids. CDR3 residues: CSASQAADQPQHF. The CDR3 DNA is TGCAGTGCTAGTCAGGCAGCCGATCAGCCCCAGCATTTT.

This chain uses TRBV5-1 with TRBJ2-1; the match to TRBD2 covers 15 bases. Unmatched junction bases numbered 6, after V lost 4 bases and J lost 7 bases. Germline V lookup: CDR1 SGHRS, CDR2 YFSETQ. This CDR3 region has 16 residues. The CDR3 is CASSGGLAGGGNEQFF. The CDR3 coding sequence is TGCGCCAGCAGCGGGGGACTAGCGGGAGGAGGTAATGAGCAGTTCTTC. The full variable domain, its missing parts supplied by reference TRBV5-1 and TRBJ2-1, is KAGVTQTPRYLIKTRGQQVTLSCSPISGHRSVSWYQQTPGQGLQFLFEYFSETQRNKGNFPGRFSGRQFSNSRSEMNVSTLELGDSALYLCASSGGLAGGGNEQFFGPGTRLTVL.

The rearrangement links TRBV27 to TRBJ2-1, with 10 positions matching TRBD2. The V gene's germline CDR1 is MNHEY and CDR2 SMNVEV (reference sequence). The CDR3 spans 15 residues. V shed 2 bases and J 8 bases; nucleotides not matched to a gene: 6. Written as DNA, the CDR3 is TGTGCCAGCAGTTTACGTCTAGCGGGAGCCCATGAGCAGTTCTTC. Translated: CASSLRLAGAHEQFF.